The entry that follows covers one T cell receptor beta chain sequence. This clone was counted ten times or more. What this receptor recognizes is not known. Nothing much larger sits one base from this clone, and base qualities are not available. These data originate in a study of shared clonotypes between healthy human individuals (dated by TCRdb to the early 2020s). Some background on the complete study: The cohort included three men and a couple of women between 18 and 49 years of age. Blood TCR repertoires of a handful of healthy adults were deeply sequenced to estimate repertoire size and the extent of clonotype sharing between individuals. Each donor's leukapheresis produced roughly between about 0.8 and 8.9 billion PBMCs. Different laboratories and diverse techniques were used to prepare libraries and sequence TCR repertoires, to increase sequencing depth and limit assay-specific biases.

The donors were healthy, HIV-negative adults with no recently reported acute infections or vaccinations. Only Caucasian adults living in Nashville, Tennessee, USA were represented among the donors. In the unsorted samples, some 94 million PBMCs were counted, and genomic DNA was extracted using the QIAamp DNA Blood Mini kit. Blood was collected by leukapheresis, and PBMCs were isolated by Ficoll-Histopaque density gradient centrifugation and then cryopreserved in liquid nitrogen vapor phase. Study-wide conclusions, independent of this receptor: Sampling was restricted to blood, and TCR repertoires in tissues likely differ from the TCR repertoires found in blood. Based on pairwise subsampling, the degree of clonotype sharing among donors was expected to be affected by sequencing depth. Because the study included only a small number of donors, the genetic and exposure-history diversity represented was limited.

TCR CDR3 regions were amplified from genomic DNA by multiplex PCR using the deep immunoSEQ assay. Genomic DNA extracted from each cell subset was distributed evenly over all wells of several immunoSEQ 96-well plates, and each plate served as one replicate. Each replicate PCR for unsorted PBMC received approximately 300 ng genomic DNA, equal to about 30,000 T cell genomes. Ten immunoSEQ deep assay plates were used to sequence the unsorted PBMC genomic DNA. Purified libraries were quantified with a Qubit 3.0 fluorometer, sized on a Bioanalyzer 2100, and re-quantified with the KAPA Library Quantification kit. Every immunoSEQ 96-well plate was sequenced on a dedicated single-read 150-cycle Illumina NextSeq 550 flow cell. The original pipeline was this. Because only junctional sequences without quality scores were contained in the immunoSEQ output, filtering matching that applied to full-length reads could not be performed. Sequences were annotated with PyIR, a Python wrapper for IgBLAST v1.9, and V/J genes and CDR3 were assigned using IMGT germline references. Reads with weak V/J assignments (E-value above 1e-6), missing CDR3, stop codons, out-of-frame junctions, or ambiguous translated residues were removed. A V3J clonotype was defined by an identical inferred V gene, J gene, and CDR3 amino acid sequence. To compute the percentage overlap between repertoires, the number of shared unique clonotypes was divided by the size of the smaller repertoire. Three approaches were used to assess repertoire richness: RTK rarefaction, the Chao1 estimator, and Recon v2.1 estimates of unobserved clonotypes. Held by TCRdb, this immuneACCESS table contains in-frame sequences only and omits some clones. Under half of the omission traces to an unresolved V gene where checked; the cause of the rest is unknown. Clone size and the V and J calls come from that table; the DNA yielded D and trimming. This sample holds about 490,000 clones; about 79% were observed only once. The ten most abundant clones make up under 15% of the sample.

Sample: PBMCs. The source of this sequence is a woman in her forties in good health. Some clones in this sample may be carry-over from other donors' samples.

The sequence in DNA is TGCGCCAGCAGCTTGGGGGGCTGGGGGGCCCAAGAGACCCAGTACTTC. Its protein reads: CASSLGGWGAQETQYF. Rearrangement joined TRBV5-1 to TRBJ2-5; the D gene assignment is perhaps TRBD1 or TRBD2, with each matching 6 bases. Looking up the germline V gene yields CDR1 SGHRS and CDR2 YFSETQ. V is reduced by 0 bases and J by 1 base, leaving a spacing of 13 bases between them. Including the terminal cysteine and phenylalanine, the CDR3 comprises 16 residues. The retained sequence is limited to the CDR3, 48 bases, with the frame set at the first base. Supplemented by the reference TRBV5-1 and TRBJ2-5 proteins around the CDR3, the complete variable domain is KAGVTQTPRYLIKTRGQQVTLSCSPISGHRSVSWYQQTPGQGLQFLFEYFSETQRNKGNFPGRFSGRQFSNSRSEMNVSTLELGDSALYLCASSLGGWGAQETQYFGPGTRLLVL.